This TCR beta chain was identified in a study of blood T cell repertoires in COVID-19. As for the study in general: Samples came from the United States, Italy and Spain, spanning acute and convalescent COVID-19.

Cohort assignment relied on participant-reported clinical history. The study counted Cohort 3 donors as recovered given two negative PCRs, clearance, or symptom resolution. In the original analysis: From reference gene primer amplification, estimates of nucleated cell counts were derived. Generated by immunoSEQ multiplex PCR, the TCRdb table keeps only in-frame clones and is missing some. Clone size and V and J calls were adopted from that table, with D and trimming inferred from the DNA. The data show a few hundred thousand clones, roughly 89% seen once. This TCR came from a man between 40 and 49 years old who had recovered from COVID-19. The sequencing input was PBMCs or T cells enriched from blood (not recorded which).

CDR3: CASSLRAVTGQGAQGYTF. The CDR3 DNA is TGTGCCAGCAGCTTAAGAGCGGTTACGGGACAGGGGGCGCAGGGCTACACCTTC. This chain links TRBV7-3 with TRBJ1-2; 12 bases are shared with TRBD1. The CDR3 is made up of 18 amino acids. V trimming: 1 base; J trimming: 8 bases; junction bases outside the gene matches: 14. Germline-derived CDR1 and CDR2 are SGHTA and FQGTGA.